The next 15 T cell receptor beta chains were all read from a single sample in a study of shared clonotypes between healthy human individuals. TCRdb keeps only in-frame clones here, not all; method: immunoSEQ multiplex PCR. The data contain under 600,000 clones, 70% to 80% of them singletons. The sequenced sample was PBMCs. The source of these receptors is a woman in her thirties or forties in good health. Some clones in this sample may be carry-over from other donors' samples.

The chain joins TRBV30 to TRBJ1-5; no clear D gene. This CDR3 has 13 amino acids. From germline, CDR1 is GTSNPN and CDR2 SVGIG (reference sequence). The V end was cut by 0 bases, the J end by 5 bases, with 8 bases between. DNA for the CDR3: TGTGCCTGGAGTGTAGAGGCGGATCAGCCCCAGCATTTT. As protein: CAWSVEADQPQHF.

The CDR3 sequence: CATSLQVRGGYTF. Written as DNA, the CDR3 is TGTGCCACCAGCTTGCAGGTCCGCGGGGGCTACACCTTC. The V and J genes are TRBV15 and TRBJ1-2; D ambiguous. Germline V gives CDR1 LNHNV, CDR2 YYDKDF (reference sequence). The CDR3 extends over 13 amino acids. The V end lost 5 bases, the J end lost 8 bases, and 15 bases lay between the germline ends. Looking up the rest from reference TRBV15 and TRBJ1-2 gives the full variable domain: DAMVIQNPRYQVTQFGKPVTLSCSQTLNHNVMYWYQQKSSQAPKLLFHYYDKDFNNEADTPDNFQSRRPNTSFCFLDIRSPGLGDTAMYLCATSLQVRGGYTFGSGTRLTVV.

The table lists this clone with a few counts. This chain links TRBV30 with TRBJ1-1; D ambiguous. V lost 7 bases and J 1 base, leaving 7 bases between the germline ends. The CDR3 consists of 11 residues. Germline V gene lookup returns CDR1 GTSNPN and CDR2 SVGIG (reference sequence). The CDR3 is CAFKENTEAFF. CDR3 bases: TGTGCCTTCAAGGAGAACACTGAAGCTTTCTTT.

Here the CDR3 reads CASSSIQGAGNTIYF. The CDR3 nucleotides are TGTGCCAGCTCATCAATACAGGGGGCTGGAAACACCATATATTTT. The chain employs TRBV18 and TRBJ1-3, with 8 bases fitting TRBD1. Per germline, CDR1 KGHSH and CDR2 LQKENI. The CDR3 is 15 residues long. With V trimmed by 5 bases and J by 2 bases, 5 bases remained unmatched.

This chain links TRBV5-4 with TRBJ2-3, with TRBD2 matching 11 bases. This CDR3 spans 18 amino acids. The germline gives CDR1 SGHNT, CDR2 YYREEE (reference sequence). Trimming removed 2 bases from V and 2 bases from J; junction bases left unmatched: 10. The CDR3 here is CASSFRLAGGGTTDTQYF. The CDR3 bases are TGTGCCAGCAGCTTTCGTCTAGCGGGAGGTGGGACCACAGATACGCAGTATTTT.

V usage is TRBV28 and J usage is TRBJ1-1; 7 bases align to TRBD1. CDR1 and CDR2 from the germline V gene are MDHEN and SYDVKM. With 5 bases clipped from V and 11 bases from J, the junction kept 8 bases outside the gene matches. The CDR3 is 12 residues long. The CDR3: CASSESADRAFF. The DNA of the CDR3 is TGTGCCAGCAGTGAATCCGCGGACAGGGCTTTCTTT.

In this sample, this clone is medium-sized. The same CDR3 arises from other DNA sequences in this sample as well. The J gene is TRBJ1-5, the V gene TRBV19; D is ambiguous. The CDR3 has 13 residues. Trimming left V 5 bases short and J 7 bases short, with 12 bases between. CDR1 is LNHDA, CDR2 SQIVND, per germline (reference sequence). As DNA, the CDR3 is TGTGCCAGTAGTGAGGTCCGAGGGCAGCCCCAGCATTTT. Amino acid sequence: CASSEVRGQPQHF.

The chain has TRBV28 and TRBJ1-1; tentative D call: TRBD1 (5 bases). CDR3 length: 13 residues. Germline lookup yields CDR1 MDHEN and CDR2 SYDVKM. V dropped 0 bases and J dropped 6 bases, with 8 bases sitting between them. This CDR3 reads CASSLWGRAEAFF. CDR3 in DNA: TGTGCCAGCAGTTTATGGGGGCGGGCTGAAGCTTTCTTT.

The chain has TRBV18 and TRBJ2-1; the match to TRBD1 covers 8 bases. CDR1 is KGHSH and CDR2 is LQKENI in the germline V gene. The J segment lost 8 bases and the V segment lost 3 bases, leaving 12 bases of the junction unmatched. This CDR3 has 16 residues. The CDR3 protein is CASSPQGAIRGHEQFF. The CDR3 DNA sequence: TGTGCCAGCTCACCTCAGGGGGCTATAAGAGGTCATGAGCAGTTCTTC. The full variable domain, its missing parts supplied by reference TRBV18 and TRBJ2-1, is NAGVMQNPRHLVRRRGQEARLRCSPMKGHSHVYWYRQLPEEGLKFMVYLQKENIIDESGMPKERFSAEFPKEGPSILRIQQVVRGDSAAYFCASSPQGAIRGHEQFFGPGTRLTVL.

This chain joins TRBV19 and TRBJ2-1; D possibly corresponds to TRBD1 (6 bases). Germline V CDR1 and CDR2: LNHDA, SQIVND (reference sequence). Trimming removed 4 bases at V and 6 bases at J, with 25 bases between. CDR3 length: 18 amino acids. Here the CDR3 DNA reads TGTGCCAGTAGTAGGCGGTTGGGAAGACAGGCCTTCCGCAATGAGCAGTTCTTC. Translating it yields CASSRRLGRQAFRNEQFF.

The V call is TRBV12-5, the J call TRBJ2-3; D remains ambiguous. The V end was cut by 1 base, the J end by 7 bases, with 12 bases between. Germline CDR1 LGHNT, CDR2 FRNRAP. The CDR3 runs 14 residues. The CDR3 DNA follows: TGTGCTAGTGGTTTGGCCGCCCTCGGTTATACGCAGTATTTT. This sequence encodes CASGLAALGYTQYF.

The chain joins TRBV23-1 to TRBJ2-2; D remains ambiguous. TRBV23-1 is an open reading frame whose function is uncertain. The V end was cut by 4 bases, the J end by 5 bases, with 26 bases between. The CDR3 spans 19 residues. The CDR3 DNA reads TGCGCCAGCAGTCTTCCAAAAGCACGGACCCGCAAGGGAACCGGGGAGCTGTTTTTT. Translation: CASSLPKARTRKGTGELFF.

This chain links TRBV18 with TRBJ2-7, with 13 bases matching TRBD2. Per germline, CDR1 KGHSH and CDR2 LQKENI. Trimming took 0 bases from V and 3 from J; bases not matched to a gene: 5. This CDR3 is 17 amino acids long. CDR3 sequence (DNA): TGTGCCAGCTCACCACCGTTGGGACTAGCGGGGTTCTACGAGCAGTACTTC. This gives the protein CASSPPLGLAGFYEQYF.

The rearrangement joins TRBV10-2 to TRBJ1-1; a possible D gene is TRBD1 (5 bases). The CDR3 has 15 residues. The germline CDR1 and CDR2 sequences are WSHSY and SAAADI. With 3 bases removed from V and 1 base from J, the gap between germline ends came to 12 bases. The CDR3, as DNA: TGCGCCAGCAGTGACCCGGGACGGCAGAACACTGAAGCTTTCTTT. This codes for CASSDPGRQNTEAFF.

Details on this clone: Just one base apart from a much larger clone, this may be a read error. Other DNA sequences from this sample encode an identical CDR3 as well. The CDR3 protein is CASSDRGNQPQHF. In nucleotides, the CDR3 is TGTGCCAGCAGTGACAGGGGTAATCAGCCCCAGCATTTT. The chain carries TRBV28 and TRBJ1-5; 8 bases agree with TRBD1. Germline lookup yields CDR1 MDHEN and CDR2 SYDVKM. The CDR3 length is 13 residues. Trimming took 5 bases from V and 4 from J; bases not matched to a gene: 1.